The rows below give T cell receptor beta chains drawn from one sample of a study of Graves' ophthalmopathy and Graves' hyperthyroidism. TCRdb fed the multiplex PCR reads into MiXCR, producing one record per CDR3 protein. There are approximately 540,000 distinct CDR3 sequences in the sample; 35% to 45% occur only once, and around 4.6% lies in the top ten. The sample consisted of peripheral blood or thyroid tissue (not recorded which). These receptors were obtained from an adult man with Graves' hyperthyroidism. Each CDR3 is given with its conserved first and last residue. A D gene is named only where the DNA matches it firmly. Clone size appears in some rows only: once, few, many, or a class for an expanded clone.

V	D	J	size	CDR3	DNA
TRBV7-3	-	TRBJ2-6	many	CASAVGANVLTF	TGTGCCAGCGCGGTTGGGGCCAACGTCCTGACTTTC
TRBV2	-	TRBJ1-2	-	CASSEGAQDRGYTF	TGTGCCAGCAGTGAAGGGGCGCAGGATCGGGGCTACACCTTC
TRBV24-1	-	TRBJ2-7	-	CATSESVGASYEQYF	TGTGCCACCAGTGAGTCGGTGGGGGCGAGCTACGAGCAGTACTTC
TRBV29-1	-	TRBJ1-5	many	CSVANSNQPQHF	TGCAGCGTTGCTAATAGCAATCAGCCCCAGCATTTT
TRBV19	TRBD1	TRBJ1-5	many	CASRGQHSNQPQHF	TGTGCCAGTAGGGGACAGCATAGCAATCAGCCCCAGCATTTT
TRBV4-1	-	TRBJ1-2	many	CASSQAVAANYGYTF	TGCGCCAGCAGCCAAGCGGTGGCAGCAAACTATGGCTACACCTTC
TRBV9	-	TRBJ1-2	many	CASSVNRDYTF	TGTGCCAGCAGCGTGAATCGTGACTACACCTTC
TRBV4-2	-	TRBJ1-5	many	CASSQEVGAVSNQPQHF	TGTGCCAGCAGCCAAGAGGTAGGGGCGGTAAGCAATCAGCCCCAGCATTTT
TRBV2	TRBD1	TRBJ1-2	once	CASTRQGRPYGYTF	TGTGCCAGCACCAGACAGGGGCGACCGTATGGCTACACCTTC
TRBV13	-	TRBJ2-5	many	CASSLVGVGETQYF	TGTGCCAGCAGCTTAGTAGGGGTCGGAGAGACCCAGTACTTC
TRBV9	TRBD1	TRBJ1-1	-	CASSLTGGEALAFF	TGCGCCAGCAGCTTGACAGGGGGCGAAGCCTTAGCTTTCTTT
TRBV5-6	-	TRBJ1-1	-	CASSLGDSPTEAFF	TGTGCCAGCAGCTTGGGAGACAGTCCCACTGAAGCTTTCTTT
TRBV30	-	TRBJ1-5	-	CAWSIRVDQPQHF	TGTGCCTGGAGTATCAGGGTTGATCAGCCCCAGCATTTT
TRBV2	TRBD1	TRBJ2-7	many	CASFRDRGDYEQYF	TGTGCCAGCTTCCGGGACAGGGGGGACTACGAGCAGTACTTC
TRBV12-3/TRBV12-4	-	TRBJ2-2	many	CASSSPGPNTGELFF	TGTGCCAGCAGTTCCCCGGGACCGAACACCGGGGAGCTGTTTTTT
TRBV25-1	-	TRBJ2-7	-	CASSESVGPGQYF	TGTGCCAGCAGTGAATCGGTTGGGCCCGGGCAGTACTTC
TRBV20-1	-	TRBJ2-3	many	CSATSGEEGTDTQYF	TGCAGTGCCACTTCTGGGGAGGAGGGCACAGATACGCAGTATTTT
TRBV2	-	TRBJ1-2	many	CASSELIYYGYTF	TGTGCCAGCAGTGAATTAATTTACTATGGCTACACCTTC
TRBV2	TRBD1	TRBJ2-7	-	CASSHQPGQGVLYEQYF	TGTGCCAGCAGCCACCAGCCGGGACAGGGAGTGCTCTACGAGCAGTACTTC